Below, 23 T cell receptor beta chains from the same sample are listed, as sequenced in a study of blood T cell repertoires in COVID-19. Assay used: immunoSEQ multiplex PCR; TCRdb lists only in-frame clones, some missing. The sample has approximately 530,000 clones; roughly 89% are singletons. The sequencing input was peripheral blood. The source of these receptors is a woman aged 45-60 years with COVID-19, enrolled during active disease.

V usage is TRBV29-1 and J usage is TRBJ2-1, with D perhaps TRBD1 (5 bases). The CDR3 totals 12 residues. Looked up from germline, CDR1 is SQVTM and CDR2 is ANQGSEA. V lost 3 bases and J lost 9, with 12 bases in between. CDR3 sequence (DNA): TGCAGCGTTGAGGACAATTCTGGTGAGCAGTTCTTC. Translation gives CSVEDNSGEQFF.

The gene calls are TRBV3-1 (or the pseudogene TRBV3-2) and TRBJ2-2, with TRBD1 as a possible D gene (6 bases). V gave up 0 bases and J gave up 5 bases, with 10 bases separating them. Looked up from germline, CDR1 is LGHDT and CDR2 is YNNKEL (reference sequence). The CDR3 contains 15 residues. In nucleotides, the CDR3 is TGTGCCAGCAGCCAAGATGCCACAGGGACCGGGGAGCTGTTTTTT. Encoded protein: CASSQDATGTGELFF.

The chain employs TRBV27 and TRBJ2-7, with 10 positions matching TRBD2. CDR1 is MNHEY, CDR2 SMNVEV, per germline (reference sequence). Trimming took 6 bases from V and 2 from J; bases not matched to a gene: 7. The CDR3 extends over 15 amino acids. The CDR3 DNA is TGTGCCAGCAGAAGTCTAGCGGGGGTTCCCTACGAGCAGTACTTC. It specifies CASRSLAGVPYEQYF.

The chain couples TRBV7-9 to TRBJ1-2, with 11 bases aligning to TRBD1. CDR3 length: 16 amino acids. Trimming took 5 bases from V and 4 from J; bases not matched to a gene: 9. Looked up from germline, CDR1 is SEHNR and CDR2 is FQNEAQ (reference sequence). The CDR3 nucleotides are TGTGCCAGCAGCCCGGCGGACAGGGGGCGAGTCTATGGCTACACCTTC. As protein: CASSPADRGRVYGYTF.

The table lists this clone with a count of one. This chain joins TRBV24-1 and TRBJ2-1; D may be TRBD1 (6 bases). CDR1 is KGHDR and CDR2 is SFDVKD in the germline V gene. V dropped 2 bases and J dropped 6 bases, with 16 bases sitting between them. The CDR3 runs to 16 residues. The CDR3 region is CATSDSSFRGSNEQFF. The CDR3 nucleotides are TGTGCCACCAGTGATTCGTCCTTTAGGGGGAGCAATGAGCAGTTCTTC.

V is TRBV28 and J is TRBJ1-4, with 7 positions matching TRBD1. Germline CDR1 is MDHEN and CDR2 is SYDVKM. The J segment lost 2 bases and the V segment lost 6 bases, leaving 9 bases of the junction unmatched. The CDR3 runs to 16 residues. CDR3 loop: CASRSPPGQTNEKLFF. In DNA, the CDR3 is TGTGCCAGCAGATCACCTCCGGGACAGACTAATGAAAAACTGTTTTTT.

The chain employs TRBV19 and TRBJ1-4; maybe TRBD1 (6 bases). The germline V gene encodes CDR1 LNHDA and CDR2 SQIVND (reference sequence). Trimming shortened V by 1 base and J by 6 bases, and 15 bases separated the two germline ends. CDR3 length equals 16 residues. DNA for the CDR3: TGTGCCAGTAGTATAGGGGACACCAGACTACATGAAAAACTGTTTTTT. Its translation: CASSIGDTRLHEKLFF.

V usage is TRBV29-1 and J usage is TRBJ2-4; 15 bases are a match to TRBD2. In germline, CDR1 is SQVTM, CDR2 ANQGSEA. The CDR3 runs to 14 residues. J gave up 6 bases and V 6 bases, and 3 bases lay outside the gene matches. For the CDR3, the DNA is TGCAGCGTCGTGGGACTAGCGGGGGGAAACATTCAGTACTTC. It translates to CSVVGLAGGNIQYF.

The chain uses TRBV7-6 and TRBJ1-2, with TRBD1 as a possible D gene (5 bases). This CDR3 is built from 15 residues. The V gene's germline CDR1 is SGHVS and CDR2 FNYEAQ. V was pared by 4 bases and J by 4 bases, with 16 bases between. The CDR3 protein is CASSSGTGEFYGYTF. The CDR3 nucleotides are TGTGCCAGCAGCTCGGGGACGGGGGAGTTCTATGGCTACACCTTC.

The CDR3, as DNA: TGCGCCAGCAGCCCCACAGGGGTTGAAGCTTTCTTT. It encodes CASSPTGVEAFF. The chain carries TRBV5-1 and TRBJ1-1; 7 bases align to TRBD1. CDR1 SGHRS and CDR2 YFSETQ come from the germline V gene. V lost 4 bases to trimming and J lost 7 bases; unmatched junction nucleotides: 4. The CDR3 length is 12 residues.

The genes are TRBV4-1 and TRBJ1-2; D is perhaps TRBD1 (6 bases). V was pared by 2 bases and J by 7 bases, with 23 bases between. Germline assignment: CDR1 MGHRA and CDR2 YSYEKL. The CDR3 extends over 17 amino acids. CDR3 in amino acids: CASSQSSGAMPNRGYTF. CDR3 DNA: TGCGCCAGCAGCCAATCATCAGGGGCGATGCCCAATCGTGGCTACACCTTC.

The rearrangement uses TRBV30 and TRBJ1-2; 7 bases are a match to TRBD1. Trimming took 2 bases from V and 5 from J; bases not matched to a gene: 11. In germline, CDR1 is GTSNPN, CDR2 SVGIG (reference sequence). There are 15 residues in the CDR3. CDR3 in amino acids: CAWSLSRQGGYGYTF. Here the CDR3 DNA reads TGTGCCTGGAGTCTCTCCCGACAGGGTGGATATGGCTACACCTTC.

V and J are TRBV10-1 and TRBJ2-3; 13 nucleotides match TRBD2. CDR1 and CDR2 from the germline V gene are WNHNN and SYGVQD (reference sequence). V lost 3 bases, J lost 10 bases, and 10 bases stayed unmatched. The CDR3 has 16 amino acids. The CDR3 sequence: CASSELAGGTTSSQYF. The CDR3 DNA is TGCGCCAGCAGTGAACTAGCGGGAGGGACCACCTCATCGCAGTATTTT.

The rearrangement joins TRBV28 to TRBJ1-2; 8 bases agree with TRBD1. The CDR3 loop spans 13 amino acids. Germline lookup yields CDR1 MDHEN and CDR2 SYDVKM. With 3 bases clipped from V and 6 bases from J, the junction kept 3 bases outside the gene matches. CDR3 loop: CASSLSTGDGYTF. Here the CDR3 DNA reads TGTGCCAGCAGTTTGTCGACAGGGGATGGCTACACCTTC.

The rearrangement links TRBV7-2 to TRBJ2-3; 10 bases are shared with TRBD2. This CDR3 has 18 residues. The germline V gene encodes CDR1 SGHTA and CDR2 FQGNSA. The V segment lost 5 bases and the J segment 3 bases; nucleotides outside the gene matches: 14. The CDR3 protein is CASSPRTVAGGLTDTQYF. The CDR3 DNA follows: TGTGCCAGCAGCCCGAGGACGGTAGCGGGGGGCCTGACAGATACGCAGTATTTT.

This clone appeared a single time. The rearrangement uses TRBV5-1 and TRBJ1-2; TRBD1 might be the D (5 bases). V lost 4 bases, J lost 8 bases, and 15 bases lay in between. The CDR3 length is 13 residues. CDR1 is SGHRS and CDR2 is YFSETQ in the germline V gene. The CDR3: CASSPGTGGGYTF. The CDR3 coding sequence is TGCGCCAGCAGCCCAGGGACGGGAGGGGGCTACACCTTC.

The V gene is TRBV5-1, the J gene TRBJ2-3; no reliable D call. The ends were cut back, 0 bases at V and 3 bases at J, with 8 bases in the middle. This CDR3 is built from 14 residues. The germline CDR1 and CDR2 sequences are SGHRS and YFSETQ. This CDR3 is CASSLGDSTDTQYF. The CDR3 coding sequence is TGCGCCAGCAGCTTGGGAGACTCAACAGATACGCAGTATTTT.

V usage is TRBV7-9 and J usage is TRBJ1-5, with D possibly TRBD1 on 6 matching bases. Deletions cut 8 bases from V and 0 bases from J, with 11 bases between. Germline assignment: CDR1 SEHNR and CDR2 FQNEAQ (reference sequence). This CDR3 is 14 amino acids long. The CDR3 sequence: CASGPQGSNQPQHF. The CDR3 region has the DNA TGTGCCAGCGGCCCACAGGGTAGCAATCAGCCCCAGCATTTT.

The chain links TRBV4-2 to TRBJ1-6; no clear D. CDR3 size: 14 residues. Trimming cost V 5 bases and J 5 bases, with 10 bases left between them. Germline V gene data show CDR1 as LGHNA and CDR2 as YNFKEQ. The CDR3 region is CASSEASDNSPLHF. The CDR3 nucleotides read TGTGCCAGCAGCGAAGCGAGCGATAATTCACCCCTCCACTTT.

To note about this clone: Different DNA sequences within this sample yield the same CDR3. The chain carries TRBV7-2 and TRBJ1-2; 10 bases match TRBD1. J gave up 5 bases and V 1 base, and 1 base lay outside the gene matches. The CDR3 totals 14 residues. The germline V gene has CDR1 SGHTA and CDR2 FQGNSA. The CDR3 reads CASSLGGQGYGYTF. The CDR3 nucleotides read TGTGCCAGCAGCTTAGGGGGACAGGGGTATGGCTACACCTTC.

This clone was recorded once. The chain combines TRBV9 with TRBJ2-2; TRBD1 agrees at 10 bases. J lost 7 bases, V lost 0 bases, and 9 bases had no gene match. This CDR3 comprises 17 residues. Per germline, CDR1 SGDLS and CDR2 YYNGEE. The CDR3 DNA sequence: TGTGCCAGCAGCGTAGAGGGGGGACAGGGGCGAAGCGGGGAGCTGTTTTTT. Amino acid sequence: CASSVEGGQGRSGELFF.

The V gene is TRBV10-3, the J gene TRBJ1-3, with a weak D call TRBD1 (6 bases). CDR1 and CDR2 (germline): ENHRY, SYGVKD. Trimming removed 7 bases from V and 0 bases from J, with 16 bases in between. CDR3 length equals 16 residues. The CDR3 sequence: CAITPGGAFSGNTIYF. The CDR3 DNA is TGTGCCATCACCCCGGGGGGGGCATTCTCTGGAAACACCATATATTTT.

V gene TRBV30 combines with J gene TRBJ2-7; tentative D call: TRBD2 (5 bases). This CDR3 has 13 residues. The V gene lost 3 bases and the J gene lost 0 bases, with 9 bases spanning the gap. Germline V gene sequence: CDR1 GTSNPN, CDR2 SVGIG (reference sequence). CDR3 amino acids: CAWRDLSSYEQYF. The CDR3 DNA follows: TGTGCCTGGAGGGACTTAAGCTCCTACGAGCAGTACTTC.